Below are 11 T cell receptor beta chains sequenced from a single sample in a study of T cells after yellow fever vaccination. TCRdb recomputed calls from the 5' RACE reads with MiXCR, one row per CDR3 protein. The sample carries some 350,000 distinct CDR3 sequences, about 4% recorded once. The material sequenced was PBMCs, taken 5 days after the yellow fever booster vaccination. Receptors were obtained from a man aged 18-30 years who received the YFV17D yellow fever vaccine.

This clonotype was counted at least ten times. The chain uses TRBV20-1 and TRBJ2-3; weak D call: TRBD2 (7 bases). Trimming removed 2 bases at V and 4 bases at J, with 16 bases between. The CDR3 is 15 residues long. Per the germline V gene, CDR1 is DFQATT and CDR2 is SNEGSKA (reference sequence). For the CDR3, the DNA is TGCAGTGCTAGAAGGGGGAGGGAGCGTCCAGATACGCAGTATTTT. Its protein is CSARRGRERPDTQYF.

This clonotype was detected ten times or more. The chain combines TRBV4-3 with TRBJ2-2, with 8 positions matching TRBD1. The V gene end was trimmed by 4 bases and the J gene end by 3 bases; junction bases not matched to a gene: 10. Germline CDR1 and CDR2: LGHNA and YSLEER. The CDR3 sequence is 17 residues long. The DNA of the CDR3 is TGCGCCAGCAGCCGCCTAAAGACAGGGGTCGACACCGGGGAGCTGTTTTTT. Encoded protein: CASSRLKTGVDTGELFF.

This clonotype was observed a handful of times. The rearrangement joins TRBV5-1 to TRBJ2-1; 9 bases align to TRBD1. Germline V lookup: CDR1 SGHRS, CDR2 YFSETQ. This CDR3 has 15 amino acids. J lost 4 bases, V lost 0 bases, and 2 bases had no gene match. CDR3 in amino acids: CASSLDGTGYNEQFF. DNA of the CDR3: TGCGCCAGCAGCTTGGACGGGACAGGGTACAATGAGCAGTTCTTC.

This clonotype was seen at least ten times. The chain uses TRBV29-1 and TRBJ1-2; D possibly corresponds to TRBD1 (5 bases). The CDR3 has 13 amino acids. V was pared by 7 bases and J by 4 bases, with 16 bases between. Germline CDR1 is SQVTM and CDR2 is ANQGSEA. The CDR3 here is CSADGGDGYGYTF. The CDR3, as DNA: TGCAGCGCCGATGGGGGGGATGGCTATGGCTACACCTTC.

V usage is TRBV24-1 and J usage is TRBJ2-2; 9 bases fit TRBD1. This CDR3 contains 19 residues. Germline V gene lookup returns CDR1 KGHDR and CDR2 SFDVKD. The V segment lost 6 bases and the J segment 1 base; nucleotides outside the gene matches: 14. CDR3 residues: CATSSWYNSGQGNTGELFF. CDR3 DNA sequence: TGTGCCACCAGTTCGTGGTACAACTCGGGACAGGGGAACACCGGGGAGCTGTTTTTT.

This clonotype appeared many times. This sequence joins TRBV29-1 and TRBJ1-1, with 11 nucleotides matching TRBD1. Trimming cost V 7 bases and J 11 bases; bases outside gene matches: 9. This CDR3 is built from 12 residues. The V gene's germline CDR1 is SQVTM and CDR2 ANQGSEA. DNA of the CDR3: TGCAGCGCAGGACAGGGGGCCATTGGCGCTTTCTTT. Translating it yields CSAGQGAIGAFF.

The J gene is TRBJ1-2, the V gene TRBV20-1; 7 nucleotides line up with TRBD1. The CDR3 covers 15 residues. V shed 0 bases and J 6 bases; nucleotides not matched to a gene: 10. Germline V lookup: CDR1 DFQATT, CDR2 SNEGSKA (reference sequence). CDR3 DNA sequence: TGCAGTGCTAGAGATTCGGTCACCAGGGGGGATGGCTACACCTTC. Protein sequence: CSARDSVTRGDGYTF.

Ten or more counts support this clonotype. The V gene is TRBV4-1, the J gene TRBJ2-1; TRBD1 or TRBD2 may be the D gene (5 bases each). Trimming removed 0 bases from V and 12 bases from J, with 27 bases in between. Germline V CDR1 and CDR2: MGHRA, YSYEKL. CDR3 size: 18 residues. The CDR3 loop is CASSQDEGIMTGSKGQFF. The CDR3 DNA is TGCGCCAGCAGCCAAGACGAGGGGATTATGACGGGCTCCAAGGGGCAGTTCTTC.

This clonotype turned up a few times. This chain uses TRBV24-1 with TRBJ2-5; 7 bases fit TRBD1. V trimming: 3 bases; J trimming: 5 bases; junction bases outside the gene matches: 8. The CDR3 is made up of 15 amino acids. The germline gives CDR1 KGHDR, CDR2 SFDVKD. The CDR3 region is CATSDQTGAGETQYF. CDR3 in DNA: TGTGCCACCAGTGATCAAACAGGGGCAGGGGAGACCCAGTACTTC.

The chain couples TRBV18 to TRBJ2-6, with D maybe TRBD1 (6 bases). Germline CDR1 is KGHSH and CDR2 is LQKENI. There are 17 residues in the CDR3. Deletions cut 0 bases from V and 0 bases from J, with 9 bases between. The DNA of the CDR3 is TGTGCCAGCTCACCACCAGGACAGAGCTCTGGGGCCAACGTCCTGACTTTC. Protein: CASSPPGQSSGANVLTF.

This clonotype was recorded many times. This chain links TRBV6-2 or TRBV6-3 with TRBJ2-3; TRBD2 aligns across 9 bases. V gave up 5 bases and J gave up 2 bases; unmatched junction bases: 14. In germline, CDR1 is MNHEY, CDR2 SVGEGT. This CDR3 has 18 residues. In DNA, the CDR3 is TGTGCCAGCAGTGACAACCCGGGACTAGCCCAAATCACAGATACGCAGTATTTT. Residues: CASSDNPGLAQITDTQYF.